This T cell receptor beta chain is drawn from a study of cytomegalovirus exposure and HLA in healthy donors. With respect to this clone: Its target is not known.

With 60 Vbeta and 13 Jbeta primers, the PCR was carried out. Sequencing was performed with immunoSEQ multiplex PCR; in TCRdb, only in-frame clones are kept and a portion is missing. The data show about 140,000 clones, roughly 80% seen once. The study, taken as a whole, reports: Several of the most significant clusters appeared, in a later analysis, to be linked to common viral pathogens. Prior analysis indicated that the majority of TCR beta V segments exhibited productivity approximately 87% or approximately 30% of the time.

The sequencing sample was made of PBMCs. This TCR was recovered from a female donor in good health and CMV-seronegative.

The CDR3 DNA reads as TGTGCCAGCAGCTCAGACATGGGACAGGGGACGCACGAGCAGTACTTC. Translation gives CASSSDMGQGTHEQYF. The chain combines TRBV7-6 with TRBJ2-7, with 10 bases identical to TRBD1. Germline CDR1 reads SGHVS; CDR2 reads FNYEAQ. Trimming removed 4 bases from V and 5 bases from J; junction bases left unmatched: 11. There are 16 residues in the CDR3.